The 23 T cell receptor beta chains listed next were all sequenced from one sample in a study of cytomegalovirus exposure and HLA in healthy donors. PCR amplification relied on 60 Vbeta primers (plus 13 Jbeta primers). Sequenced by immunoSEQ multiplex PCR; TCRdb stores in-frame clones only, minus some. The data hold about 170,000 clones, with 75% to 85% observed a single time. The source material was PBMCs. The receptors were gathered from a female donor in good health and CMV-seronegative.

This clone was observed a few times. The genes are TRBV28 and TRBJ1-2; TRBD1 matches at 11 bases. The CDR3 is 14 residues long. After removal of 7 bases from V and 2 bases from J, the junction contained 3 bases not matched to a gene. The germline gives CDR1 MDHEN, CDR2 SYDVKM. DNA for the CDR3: TGTGCCAGCATCCGGACAGGGGGCAACTATGGCTACACCTTC. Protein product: CASIRTGGNYGYTF.

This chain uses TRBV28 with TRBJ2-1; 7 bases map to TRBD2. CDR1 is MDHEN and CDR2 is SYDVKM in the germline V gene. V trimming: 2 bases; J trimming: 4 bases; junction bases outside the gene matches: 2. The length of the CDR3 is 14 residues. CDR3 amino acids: CASSLLADYNEQFF. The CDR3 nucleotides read TGTGCCAGCAGTTTACTAGCGGATTACAATGAGCAGTTCTTC. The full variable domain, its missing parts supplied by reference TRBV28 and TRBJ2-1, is DVKVTQSSRYLVKRTGEKVFLECVQDMDHENMFWYRQDPGLGLRLIYFSYDVKMKEKGDIPEGYSVSREKKERFSLILESASTNQTSMYLCASSLLADYNEQFFGPGTRLTVL.

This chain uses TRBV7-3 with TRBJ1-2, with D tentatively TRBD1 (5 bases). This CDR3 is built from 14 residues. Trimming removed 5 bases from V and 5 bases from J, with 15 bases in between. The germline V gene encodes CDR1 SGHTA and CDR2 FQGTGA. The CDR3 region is CASSPQGGKYGYTF. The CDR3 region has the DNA TGTGCCAGCAGCCCCCAGGGCGGGAAATATGGCTACACCTTC.

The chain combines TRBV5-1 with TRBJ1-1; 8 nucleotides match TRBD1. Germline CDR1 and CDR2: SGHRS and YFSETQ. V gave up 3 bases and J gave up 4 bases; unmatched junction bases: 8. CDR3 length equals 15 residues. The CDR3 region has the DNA TGCGCCAGCAGCTCTATGCAGGGGGCTGGCACTGAAGCTTTCTTT. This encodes CASSSMQGAGTEAFF.

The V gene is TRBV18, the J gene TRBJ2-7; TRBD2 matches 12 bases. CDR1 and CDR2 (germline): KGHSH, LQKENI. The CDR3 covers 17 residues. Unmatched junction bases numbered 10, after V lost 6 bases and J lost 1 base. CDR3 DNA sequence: TGTGCCAGCTCCGGGCCTAGCGGGGGGGCAGGTTCCTACGAGCAGTACTTC. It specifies CASSGPSGGAGSYEQYF. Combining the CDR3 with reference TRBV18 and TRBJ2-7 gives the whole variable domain NAGVMQNPRHLVRRRGQEARLRCSPMKGHSHVYWYRQLPEEGLKFMVYLQKENIIDESGMPKERFSAEFPKEGPSILRIQQVVRGDSAAYFCASSGPSGGAGSYEQYFGPGTRLTVT.

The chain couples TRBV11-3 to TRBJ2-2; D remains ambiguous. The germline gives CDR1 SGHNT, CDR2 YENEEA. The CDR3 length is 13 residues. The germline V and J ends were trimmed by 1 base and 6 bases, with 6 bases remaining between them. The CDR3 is CASSLGFAGELFF. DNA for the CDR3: TGTGCCAGCAGCTTAGGTTTCGCCGGGGAGCTGTTTTTT. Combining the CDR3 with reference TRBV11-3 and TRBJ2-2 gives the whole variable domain EAGVVQSPRYKIIEKKQPVAFWCNPISGHNTLYWYLQNLGQGPELLIRYENEEAVDDSQLPKDRFSAERLKGVDSTLKIQPAELGDSAVYLCASSLGFAGELFFGEGSRLTVL.

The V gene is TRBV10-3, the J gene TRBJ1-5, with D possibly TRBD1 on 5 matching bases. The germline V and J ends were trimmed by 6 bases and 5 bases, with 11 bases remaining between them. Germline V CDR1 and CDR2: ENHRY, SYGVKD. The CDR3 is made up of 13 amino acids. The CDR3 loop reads CAIRDQTDQPQHF. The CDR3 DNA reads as TGTGCCATCAGGGATCAGACAGATCAGCCCCAGCATTTT.

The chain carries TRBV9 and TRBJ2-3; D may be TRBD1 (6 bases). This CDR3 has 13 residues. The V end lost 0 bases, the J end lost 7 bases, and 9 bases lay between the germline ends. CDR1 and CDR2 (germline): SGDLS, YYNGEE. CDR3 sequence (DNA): TGTGCCAGCAGCGTAGGGGACACCTATACGCAGTATTTT. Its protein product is CASSVGDTYTQYF.

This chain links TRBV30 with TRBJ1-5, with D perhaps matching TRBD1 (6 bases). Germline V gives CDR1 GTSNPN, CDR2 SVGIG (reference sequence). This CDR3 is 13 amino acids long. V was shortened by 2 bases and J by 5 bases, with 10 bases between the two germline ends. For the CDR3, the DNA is TGTGCCTGGAGTCAATCAGGGGATCAGCCCCAGCATTTT. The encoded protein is CAWSQSGDQPQHF. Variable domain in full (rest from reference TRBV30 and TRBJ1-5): SQTIHQWPATLVQPVGSPLSLECTVEGTSNPNLYWYRQAAGRGLQLLFYSVGIGQISSEVPQNLSASRPQDRQFILSSKKLLLSDSGFYLCAWSQSGDQPQHFGDGTRLSIL.

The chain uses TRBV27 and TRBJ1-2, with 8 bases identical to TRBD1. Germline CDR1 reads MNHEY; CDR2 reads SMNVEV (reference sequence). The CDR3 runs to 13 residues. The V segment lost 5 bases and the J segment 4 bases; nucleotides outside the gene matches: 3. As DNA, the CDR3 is TGTGCCAGCAGTGAAACAGGGGGCTATGGCTACACCTTC. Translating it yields CASSETGGYGYTF.

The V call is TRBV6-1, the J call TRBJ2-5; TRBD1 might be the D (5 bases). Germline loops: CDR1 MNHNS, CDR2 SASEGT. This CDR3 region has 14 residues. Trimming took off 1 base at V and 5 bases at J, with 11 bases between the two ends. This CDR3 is CASSEGREMETQYF. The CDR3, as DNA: TGTGCCAGCAGTGAAGGCAGGGAAATGGAGACCCAGTACTTC.

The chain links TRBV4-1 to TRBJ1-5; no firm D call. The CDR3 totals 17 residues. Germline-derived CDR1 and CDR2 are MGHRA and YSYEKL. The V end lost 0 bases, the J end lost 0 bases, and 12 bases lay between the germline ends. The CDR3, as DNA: TGCGCCAGCAGCCAAGATGAGGGCGGATATAGCAATCAGCCCCAGCATTTT. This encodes CASSQDEGGYSNQPQHF.

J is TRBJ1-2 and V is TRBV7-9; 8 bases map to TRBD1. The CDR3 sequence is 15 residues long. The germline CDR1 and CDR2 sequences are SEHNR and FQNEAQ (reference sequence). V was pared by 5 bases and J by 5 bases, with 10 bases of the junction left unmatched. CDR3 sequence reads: CASSRTGQGGYGYTF. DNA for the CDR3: TGTGCCAGCAGCCGAACTGGACAGGGAGGTTATGGCTACACCTTC.

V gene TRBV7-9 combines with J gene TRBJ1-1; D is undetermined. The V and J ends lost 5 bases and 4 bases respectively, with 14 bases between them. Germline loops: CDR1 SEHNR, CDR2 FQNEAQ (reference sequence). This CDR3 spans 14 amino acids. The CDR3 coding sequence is TGTGCCAGCAGCCGGGGATCCGGGAGCACTGAAGCTTTCTTT. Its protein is CASSRGSGSTEAFF.

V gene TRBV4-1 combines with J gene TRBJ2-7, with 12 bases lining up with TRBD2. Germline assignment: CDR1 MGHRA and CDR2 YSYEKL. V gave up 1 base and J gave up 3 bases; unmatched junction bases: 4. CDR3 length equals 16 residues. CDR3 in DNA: TGCGCCAGCAGCCAAGTGACTAGCGGGGGATTCTACGAGCAGTACTTC. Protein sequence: CASSQVTSGGFYEQYF.

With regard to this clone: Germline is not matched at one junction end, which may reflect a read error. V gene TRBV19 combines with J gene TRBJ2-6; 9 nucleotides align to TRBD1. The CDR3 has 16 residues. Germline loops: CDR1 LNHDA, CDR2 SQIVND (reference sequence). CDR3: CASGGDRASGANGLTF. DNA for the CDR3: TGTGCCTCCGGAGGGGACAGGGCGTCTGGGGCCAACGGCCTGACTTTC.

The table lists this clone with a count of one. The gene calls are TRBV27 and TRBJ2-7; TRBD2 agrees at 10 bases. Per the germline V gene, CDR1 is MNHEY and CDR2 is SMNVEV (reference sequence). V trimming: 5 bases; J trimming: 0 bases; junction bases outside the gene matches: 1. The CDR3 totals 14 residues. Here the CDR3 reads CASSKREGSYEQYF. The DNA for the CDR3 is TGTGCCAGCAGTAAGCGGGAGGGCTCCTACGAGCAGTACTTC.

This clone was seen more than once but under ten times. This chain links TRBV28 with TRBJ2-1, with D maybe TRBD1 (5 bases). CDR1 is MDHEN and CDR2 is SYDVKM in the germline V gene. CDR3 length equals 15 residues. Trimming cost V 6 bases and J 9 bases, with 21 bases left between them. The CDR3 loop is CASRPQVWLRGEQFF. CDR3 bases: TGTGCCAGCAGGCCACAGGTGTGGTTAAGGGGTGAGCAGTTCTTC. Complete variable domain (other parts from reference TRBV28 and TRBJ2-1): DVKVTQSSRYLVKRTGEKVFLECVQDMDHENMFWYRQDPGLGLRLIYFSYDVKMKEKGDIPEGYSVSREKKERFSLILESASTNQTSMYLCASRPQVWLRGEQFFGPGTRLTVL.

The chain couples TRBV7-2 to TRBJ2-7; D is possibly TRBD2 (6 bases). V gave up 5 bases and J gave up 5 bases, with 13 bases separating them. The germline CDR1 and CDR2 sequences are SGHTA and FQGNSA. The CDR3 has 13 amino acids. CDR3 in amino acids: CASSRGWEDEQYF. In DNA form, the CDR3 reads TGTGCCAGCAGCCGGGGCTGGGAGGACGAGCAGTACTTC.

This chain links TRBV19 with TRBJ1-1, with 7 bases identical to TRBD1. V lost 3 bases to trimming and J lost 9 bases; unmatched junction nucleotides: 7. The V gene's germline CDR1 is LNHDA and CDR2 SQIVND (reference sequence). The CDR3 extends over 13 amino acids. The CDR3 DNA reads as TGTGCCAGTAGTATTACCCAGGGGGACCAAGCTTTCTTT. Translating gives CASSITQGDQAFF.

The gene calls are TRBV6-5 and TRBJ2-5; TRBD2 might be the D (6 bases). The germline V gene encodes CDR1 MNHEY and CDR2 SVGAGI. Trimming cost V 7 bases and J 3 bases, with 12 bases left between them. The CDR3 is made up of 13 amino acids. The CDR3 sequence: CASTRGTEETQYF. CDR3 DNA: TGTGCCAGCACCCGGGGGACGGAAGAGACCCAGTACTTC.

Here the CDR3 reads CANAAGVGYEQYF. The CDR3 DNA reads as TGTGCCAACGCAGCGGGAGTGGGCTACGAGCAGTACTTC. The chain couples TRBV5-4 to TRBJ2-7; 8 nucleotides agree with TRBD2. With V trimmed by 9 bases and J by 3 bases, 8 bases remained unmatched. CDR3 length equals 13 residues. CDR1 and CDR2 (germline): SGHNT, YYREEE (reference sequence).

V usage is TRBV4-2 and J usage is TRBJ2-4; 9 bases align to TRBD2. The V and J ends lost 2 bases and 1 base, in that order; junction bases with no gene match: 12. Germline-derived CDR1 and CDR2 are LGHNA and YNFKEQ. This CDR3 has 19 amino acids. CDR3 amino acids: CASSQLGRGGPGAKNIQYF. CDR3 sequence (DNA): TGTGCCAGCAGCCAATTGGGGCGGGGGGGCCCCGGGGCCAAAAACATTCAGTACTTC.